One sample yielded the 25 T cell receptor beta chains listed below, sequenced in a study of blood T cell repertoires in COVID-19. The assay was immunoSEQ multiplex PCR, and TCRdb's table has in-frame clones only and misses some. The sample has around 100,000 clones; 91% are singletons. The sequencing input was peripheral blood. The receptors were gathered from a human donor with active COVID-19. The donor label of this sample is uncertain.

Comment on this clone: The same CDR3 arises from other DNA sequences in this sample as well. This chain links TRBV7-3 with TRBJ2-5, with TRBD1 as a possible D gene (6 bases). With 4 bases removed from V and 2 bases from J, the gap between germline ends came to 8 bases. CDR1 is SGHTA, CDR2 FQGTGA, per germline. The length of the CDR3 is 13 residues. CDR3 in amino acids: CASSSTGQETQYF. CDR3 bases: TGTGCCAGCAGCTCGACAGGACAAGAGACCCAGTACTTC. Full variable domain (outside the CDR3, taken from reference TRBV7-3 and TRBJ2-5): GAGVSQTPSNKVTEKGKYVELRCDPISGHTALYWYRQSLGQGPEFLIYFQGTGAADDSGLPNDRFFAVRPEGSVSTLKIQRTERGDSAVYLCASSSTGQETQYFGPGTRLLVL.

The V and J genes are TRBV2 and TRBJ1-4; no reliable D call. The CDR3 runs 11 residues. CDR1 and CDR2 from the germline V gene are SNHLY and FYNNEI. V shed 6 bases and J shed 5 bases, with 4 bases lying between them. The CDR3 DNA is TGTGCCAGCAGGACAAATGAAAAACTGTTTTTT. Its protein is CASRTNEKLFF.

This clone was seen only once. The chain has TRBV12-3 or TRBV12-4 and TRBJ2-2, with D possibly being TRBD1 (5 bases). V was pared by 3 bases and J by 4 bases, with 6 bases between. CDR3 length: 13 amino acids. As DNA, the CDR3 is TGTGCCAGCAGTTTTGACAGCACCGGGGAGCTGTTTTTT. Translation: CASSFDSTGELFF.

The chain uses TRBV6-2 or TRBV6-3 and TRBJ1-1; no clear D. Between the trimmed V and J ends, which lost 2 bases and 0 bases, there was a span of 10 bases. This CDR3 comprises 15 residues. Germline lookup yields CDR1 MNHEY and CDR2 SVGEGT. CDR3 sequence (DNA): TGTGCCAGCAGTTACGGCGACACGGTGAACACTGAAGCTTTCTTT. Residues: CASSYGDTVNTEAFF.

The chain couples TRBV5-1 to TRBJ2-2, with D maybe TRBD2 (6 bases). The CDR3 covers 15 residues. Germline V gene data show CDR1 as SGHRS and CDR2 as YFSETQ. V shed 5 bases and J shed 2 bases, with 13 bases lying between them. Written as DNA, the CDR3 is TGCGCCAGCAGTTCGGGGACTCACAACACCGGGGAGCTGTTTTTT. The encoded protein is CASSSGTHNTGELFF.

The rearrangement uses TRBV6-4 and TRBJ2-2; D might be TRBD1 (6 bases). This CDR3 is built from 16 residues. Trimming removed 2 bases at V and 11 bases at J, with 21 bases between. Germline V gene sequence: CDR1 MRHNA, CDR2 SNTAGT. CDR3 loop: CASSDIGGSRGTELFF. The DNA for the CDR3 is TGTGCCAGCAGTGACATAGGGGGAAGTCGTGGGACAGAGCTGTTTTTT.

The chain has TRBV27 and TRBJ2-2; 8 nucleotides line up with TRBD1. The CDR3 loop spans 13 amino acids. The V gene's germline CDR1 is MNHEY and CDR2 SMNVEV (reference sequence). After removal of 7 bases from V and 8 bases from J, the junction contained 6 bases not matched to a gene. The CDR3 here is CASNLQGEGELFF. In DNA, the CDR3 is TGTGCCAGCAACCTACAGGGGGAGGGGGAGCTGTTTTTT.

As DNA, the CDR3 is TGTGCCACCAGCAGACCTACCGTGACAGGCGCTCTTAGCACAGATACGCAGTATTTT. Translating it yields CATSRPTVTGALSTDTQYF. The chain joins TRBV15 to TRBJ2-3, with a weak D call TRBD1 (6 bases). Germline CDR1 LNHNV, CDR2 YYDKDF (reference sequence). V was pared by 2 bases and J by 0 bases, with 21 bases between. The CDR3 runs 19 residues. Together with reference TRBV15 and TRBJ2-3, the CDR3 gives the full variable domain: DAMVIQNPRYQVTQFGKPVTLSCSQTLNHNVMYWYQQKSSQAPKLLFHYYDKDFNNEADTPDNFQSRRPNTSFCFLDIRSPGLGDTAMYLCATSRPTVTGALSTDTQYFGPGTRLTVL.

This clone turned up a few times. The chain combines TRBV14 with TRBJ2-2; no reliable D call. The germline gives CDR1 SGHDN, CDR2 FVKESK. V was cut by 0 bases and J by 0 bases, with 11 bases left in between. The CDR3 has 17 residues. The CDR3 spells CASSQEAGQTNTGELFF. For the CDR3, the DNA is TGTGCCAGCAGCCAAGAAGCTGGGCAGACGAACACCGGGGAGCTGTTTTTT.

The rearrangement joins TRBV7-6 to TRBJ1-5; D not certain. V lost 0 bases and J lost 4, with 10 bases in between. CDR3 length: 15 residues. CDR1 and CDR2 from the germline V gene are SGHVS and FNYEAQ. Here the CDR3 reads CASSLALGGNQPQHF. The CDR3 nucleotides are TGTGCCAGCAGCTTAGCTCTTGGAGGGAATCAGCCCCAGCATTTT.

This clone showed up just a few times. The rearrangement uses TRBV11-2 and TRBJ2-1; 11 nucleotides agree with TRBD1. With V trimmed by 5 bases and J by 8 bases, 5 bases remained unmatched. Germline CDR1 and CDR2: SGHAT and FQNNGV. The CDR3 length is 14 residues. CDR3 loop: CASSRGQGADEQFF. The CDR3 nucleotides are TGTGCCAGCAGCCGTGGACAGGGGGCCGATGAGCAGTTCTTC.

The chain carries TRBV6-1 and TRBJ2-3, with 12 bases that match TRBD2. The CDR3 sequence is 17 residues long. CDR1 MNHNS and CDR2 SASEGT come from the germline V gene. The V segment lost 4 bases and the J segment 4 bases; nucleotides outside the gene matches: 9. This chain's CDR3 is CASSARPSGGASDTQYF. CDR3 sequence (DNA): TGTGCCAGCAGTGCTCGTCCTAGCGGGGGGGCTTCAGATACGCAGTATTTT.

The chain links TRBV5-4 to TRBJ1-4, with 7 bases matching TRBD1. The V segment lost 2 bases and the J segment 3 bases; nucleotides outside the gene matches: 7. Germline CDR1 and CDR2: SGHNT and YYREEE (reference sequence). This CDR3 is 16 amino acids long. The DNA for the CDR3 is TGTGCCAGCAGCTTAGGCTCCGGGACAGCTAATGAAAAACTGTTTTTT. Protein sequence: CASSLGSGTANEKLFF.

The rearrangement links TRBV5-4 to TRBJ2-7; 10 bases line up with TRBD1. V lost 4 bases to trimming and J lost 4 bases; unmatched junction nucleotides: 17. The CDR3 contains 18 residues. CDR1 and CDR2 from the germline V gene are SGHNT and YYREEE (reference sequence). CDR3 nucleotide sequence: TGTGCCAGCAGCCCGCAGGGGGACAGGGGCCTGTCATGGTACGAGCAGTACTTC. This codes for CASSPQGDRGLSWYEQYF.

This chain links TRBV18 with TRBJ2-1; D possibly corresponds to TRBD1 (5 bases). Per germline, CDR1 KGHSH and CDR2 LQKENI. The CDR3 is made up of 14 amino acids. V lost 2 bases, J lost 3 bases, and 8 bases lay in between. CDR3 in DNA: TGTGCCAGCTCACCAGAACAGGTCTACAATGAGCAGTTCTTC. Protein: CASSPEQVYNEQFF.

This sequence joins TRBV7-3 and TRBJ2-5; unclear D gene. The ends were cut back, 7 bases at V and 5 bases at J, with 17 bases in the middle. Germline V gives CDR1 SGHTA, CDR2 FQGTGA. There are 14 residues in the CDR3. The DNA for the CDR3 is TGTGCCAGCACTATACGGAGTGTTTGTGAGACCCAGTACTTC. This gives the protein CASTIRSVCETQYF.

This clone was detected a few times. The CDR3 loop reads CASSSNTGELFF. Written as DNA, the CDR3 is TGTGCCAGCAGTTCTAACACCGGGGAGCTGTTTTTT. This chain joins TRBV6-2 or TRBV6-3 and TRBJ2-2; D is unclear. Germline loops: CDR1 MNHEY, CDR2 SVGEGT. The V end was cut by 4 bases, the J end by 2 bases, with 2 bases between. This CDR3 is 12 amino acids long.

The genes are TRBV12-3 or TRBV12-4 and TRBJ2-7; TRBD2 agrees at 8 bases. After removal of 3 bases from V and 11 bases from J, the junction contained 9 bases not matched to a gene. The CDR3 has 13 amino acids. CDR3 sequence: CASSFGAGGLEYF. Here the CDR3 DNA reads TGTGCCAGCAGTTTTGGTGCGGGGGGATTGGAGTACTTC.

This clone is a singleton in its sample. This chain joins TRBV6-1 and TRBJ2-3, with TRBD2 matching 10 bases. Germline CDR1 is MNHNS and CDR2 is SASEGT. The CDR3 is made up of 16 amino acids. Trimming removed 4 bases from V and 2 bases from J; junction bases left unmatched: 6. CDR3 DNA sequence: TGTGCCAGCAGTGCCTTAGCGGGGGGCCTCACAGATACGCAGTATTTT. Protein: CASSALAGGLTDTQYF.

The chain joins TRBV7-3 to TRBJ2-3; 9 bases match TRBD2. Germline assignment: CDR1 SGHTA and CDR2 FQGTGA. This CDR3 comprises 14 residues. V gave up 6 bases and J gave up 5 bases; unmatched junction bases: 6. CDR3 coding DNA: TGTGCCAGCAGTCGTAGCGGGGGTAAAGATACGCAGTATTTT. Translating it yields CASSRSGGKDTQYF.

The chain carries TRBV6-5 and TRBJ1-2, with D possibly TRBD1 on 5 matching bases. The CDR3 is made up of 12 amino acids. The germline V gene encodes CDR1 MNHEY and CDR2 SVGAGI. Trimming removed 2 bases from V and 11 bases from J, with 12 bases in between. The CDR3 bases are TGTGCCAGCAGTTACGCAGGGTACGGATACACCTTC. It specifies CASSYAGYGYTF.

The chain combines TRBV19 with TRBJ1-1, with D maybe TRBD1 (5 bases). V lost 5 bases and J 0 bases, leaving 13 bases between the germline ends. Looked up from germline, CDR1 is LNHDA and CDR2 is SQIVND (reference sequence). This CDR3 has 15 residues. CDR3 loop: CASSPRTRVNTEAFF. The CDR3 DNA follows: TGTGCCAGTAGTCCCCGGACCAGGGTGAACACTGAAGCTTTCTTT.

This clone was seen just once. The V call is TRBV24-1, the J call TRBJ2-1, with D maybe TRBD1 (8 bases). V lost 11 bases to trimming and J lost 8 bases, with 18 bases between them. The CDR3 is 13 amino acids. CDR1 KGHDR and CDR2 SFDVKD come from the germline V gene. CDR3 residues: CAIQGGKRDEQFF. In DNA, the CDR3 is TGTGCCATACAGGGGGGGAAACGGGATGAGCAGTTCTTC.

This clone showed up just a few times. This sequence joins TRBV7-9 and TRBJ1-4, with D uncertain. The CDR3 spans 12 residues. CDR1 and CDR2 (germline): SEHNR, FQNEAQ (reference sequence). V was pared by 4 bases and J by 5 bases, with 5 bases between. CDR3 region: CASSSENEKLFF. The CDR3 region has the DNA TGTGCCAGCAGCTCCGAGAATGAAAAACTGTTTTTT.

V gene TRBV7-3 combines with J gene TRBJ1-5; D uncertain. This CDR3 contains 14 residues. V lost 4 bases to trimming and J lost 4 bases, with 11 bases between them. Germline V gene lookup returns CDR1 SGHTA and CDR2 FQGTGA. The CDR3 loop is CASSSRRVNQPQHF. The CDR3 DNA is TGTGCCAGCAGCTCCAGGAGGGTGAATCAGCCCCAGCATTTT. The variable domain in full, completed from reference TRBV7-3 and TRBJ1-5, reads GAGVSQTPSNKVTEKGKYVELRCDPISGHTALYWYRQSLGQGPEFLIYFQGTGAADDSGLPNDRFFAVRPEGSVSTLKIQRTERGDSAVYLCASSSRRVNQPQHFGDGTRLSIL.